The sequence of this T cell receptor (beta chain) was determined in a study of cytomegalovirus exposure and HLA in healthy donors. Study information: Within the Caucasian-associated ancestry cluster were 65% to 85% of the 398 genotyped donors. Whole-study findings and limits: Productive rates of about 87% or about 30% were seen for most TCR beta V segments in an earlier analysis. In a later analysis, a genetic analysis reported fewer productive-TCR N-insertions in an Asian-associated ancestry cluster than the cohort average.

V shed 5 bases, J shed 3 bases, and the junction held 6 bases outside the gene matches. CDR1 SEHNR and CDR2 FQNEAQ come from the germline V gene (reference sequence). This CDR3 has 14 amino acids. Use of 60 Vbeta and 13 Jbeta primers characterized the PCR. Data came from immunoSEQ multiplex PCR; TCRdb stores just in-frame clones and leaves some out. Counted here are approximately 210,000 clones, more than 70% occurring once; the ten biggest clones make up approximately 1.1%. A note on this clone: The antigen is undetermined.

The clonotype originates from a woman between 35 and 50 years old in good health and CMV-seronegative. What was sequenced was PBMCs. V is TRBV7-9 and J is TRBJ1-1; TRBD1 matches 7 bases. The CDR3 loop is CASSPTGADTEAFF. For the CDR3, the DNA is TGTGCCAGCAGCCCTACAGGGGCGGACACTGAAGCTTTCTTT. The full variable domain, with the rest looked up from reference TRBV7-9 and TRBJ1-1, is DTGVSQNPRHKITKRGQNVTFRCDPISEHNRLYWYRQTLGQGPEFLTYFQNEAQLEKSRLLSDRFSAERPKGSFSTLEIQRTEQGDSAMYLCASSPTGADTEAFFGQGTRLTVV.